These 5 T cell receptor beta chains came from one sample sequenced in a study of type 1 and type 2 diabetes patients. Genomic DNA was the PCR template. Multiplex PCR with 30 forward and 13 reverse primers amplified the TCR beta CDR3. TCRdb re-derived calls from the multiplex PCR reads in MiXCR, one entry per CDR3 protein. The sample has a few hundred thousand distinct CDR3 sequences; around 47% are singletons. Sequencing was done on a sample of peripheral blood mononuclear cells (PBMCs). The receptor set was obtained from a man aged 18 to 30 with type 2 diabetes.

Worth noting for this clonotype: A junction boundary mismatches the germline segment, possibly from a read error. The V call is TRBV12-3 or TRBV12-4, the J call TRBJ2-7, with D possibly matching TRBD2 (5 bases). The CDR3 consists of 16 residues. The CDR3 reads CASSPDGWQDSYEQYF. The CDR3 DNA follows: TGTGCCAGCAGTCCTGACGGGTGGCAGGACTCCTACGAGCAGTACTTT.

J is TRBJ2-7 and V is TRBV29-1; possibly TRBD2 for D (5 bases). The V end was cut by 0 bases, the J end by 0 bases, with 6 bases between. The V gene's germline CDR1 is SQVTM and CDR2 ANQGSEA. This CDR3 is 13 amino acids long. The chain's CDR3 is CSVEEGSSYEQYF. The DNA for the CDR3 is TGCAGCGTTGAAGAAGGGAGCTCCTACGAGCAGTACTTC.

This chain links TRBV30 with TRBJ2-3; D perhaps matches TRBD2 (6 bases). Trimming pared 1 base from V and 2 bases from J, leaving 13 bases between. The CDR3 extends over 15 amino acids. The V gene's germline CDR1 is GTSNPN and CDR2 SVGIG (reference sequence). This chain's CDR3 is CAWSALGRNTDTQYF. Written as DNA, the CDR3 is TGTGCCTGGAGTGCTCTTGGGAGGAACACAGATACGCAGTATTTT.

Regarding this clonotype: A junction boundary mismatches the germline segment, possibly from a read error. This chain uses TRBV11-2 with TRBJ1-6; no firm D call. This CDR3 comprises 15 residues. Germline-derived CDR1 and CDR2 are SGHAT and FQNNGV. This CDR3 reads CASSPNLIYDSPLHF. CDR3 in DNA: TGTGCCAGCAGCCCAAACCTGATCTATGATTCACCCCTCCACTTT. Full variable domain (remainder filled in from reference TRBV11-2 and TRBJ1-6): EAGVAQSPRYKIIEKRQSVAFWCNPISGHATLYWYQQILGQGPKLLIQFQNNGVVDDSQLPKDRFSAERLKGVDSTLKIQPAKLEDSAVYLCASSPNLIYDSPLHFGNGTRLTVT.

This chain uses TRBV12-3 or TRBV12-4 with TRBJ2-7, with 8 bases identical to TRBD1. The J call may be wrong; the DNA end is better matched by TRBJ2-1. This CDR3 spans 11 amino acids. The CDR3 sequence is CATGTGHEQFF. For the CDR3, the DNA is TGTGCCACGGGGACAGGCCATGAGCAGTTCTTC.